The 20 T cell receptor beta chains given below trace back to one sample, sequenced in a study of cytomegalovirus exposure and HLA in healthy donors. The PCR made use of 60 Vbeta and 13 Jbeta primers. This table comes from immunoSEQ multiplex PCR, and its TCRdb copy is limited to in-frame clones, with some not included. The sample yields around 120,000 clones, 70% to 85% seen once. Sequenced input: PBMCs. All receptors derive from a boy between 2 and 10 years old in good health and CMV-seronegative.

The rearrangement links TRBV30 to TRBJ1-2; 7 nucleotides match TRBD1. This CDR3 is 17 amino acids long. The V gene end was trimmed by 5 bases and the J gene end by 0 bases; junction bases not matched to a gene: 15. CDR1 and CDR2 from the germline V gene are GTSNPN and SVGIG (reference sequence). The CDR3 protein is CAWSAPGQLIANYGYTF. The DNA for the CDR3 is TGTGCCTGGTCAGCCCCGGGACAGCTCATAGCTAACTATGGCTACACCTTC.

The rearrangement uses TRBV9 and TRBJ1-2; D unresolved. Germline CDR1 is SGDLS and CDR2 is YYNGEE. The CDR3 covers 13 residues. The V end was cut by 2 bases, the J end by 3 bases, with 8 bases between. The CDR3 spells CASSVGGDYGYTF. The CDR3 DNA reads TGTGCCAGCAGCGTGGGCGGGGACTATGGCTACACCTTC.

The chain couples TRBV4-2 to TRBJ2-3; 9 bases line up with TRBD2. The CDR3 is 17 amino acids. The germline V gene has CDR1 LGHNA and CDR2 YNFKEQ. Trimming took 2 bases from V and 1 from J; bases not matched to a gene: 7. CDR3 nucleotides: TGTGCCAGCAGCCAAAAGATTAGCGGGGGAGGCACAGATACGCAGTATTTT. Residues: CASSQKISGGGTDTQYF.

This clone turned up a few times. CDR3 amino acids: CAWSVEAGGPSGELFF. The CDR3 nucleotides are TGTGCCTGGAGTGTTGAAGCGGGAGGGCCGTCCGGGGAGCTGTTTTTT. The gene calls are TRBV30 and TRBJ2-2; 10 positions agree with TRBD2. Germline-derived CDR1 and CDR2 are GTSNPN and SVGIG (reference sequence). This CDR3 region has 16 residues. The ends lost 0 bases at V and 6 bases at J; junction bases unmatched: 7.

This clone was detected only once. The V and J genes are TRBV7-8 and TRBJ1-2; D is undetermined. Germline V gene lookup returns CDR1 SGHVS and CDR2 FQNEAQ. V shed 5 bases and J shed 12 bases, with 25 bases lying between them. The CDR3 sequence is 15 residues long. CDR3 nucleotides: TGTGCCAGCAGCGTCTCCGGGTCCTCAGCAAGTGTCGACACCTTC. Translation: CASSVSGSSASVDTF.

The genes are TRBV4-3 and TRBJ2-3; TRBD2 matches 10 bases. This CDR3 has 16 amino acids. The germline V gene encodes CDR1 LGHNA and CDR2 YSLEER. V gave up 0 bases and J gave up 2 bases; unmatched junction bases: 2. This CDR3 is CASSQDLAGATDTQYF. In nucleotides, the CDR3 is TGCGCCAGCAGCCAAGATCTAGCGGGGGCCACAGATACGCAGTATTTT.

V usage is TRBV5-6 and J usage is TRBJ1-4, with D possibly TRBD1 on 6 matching bases. Trimming stripped 2 bases from V and 0 bases from J, with 11 bases between. Germline loops: CDR1 SGHDT, CDR2 YYEEEE. CDR3 length: 16 residues. The CDR3 here is CASSFASGATNEKLFF. CDR3 DNA sequence: TGTGCCAGCAGCTTTGCTTCAGGGGCAACTAATGAAAAACTGTTTTTT. Complete variable domain (other parts from reference TRBV5-6 and TRBJ1-4): DAGVTQSPTHLIKTRGQQVTLRCSPKSGHDTVSWYQQALGQGPQFIFQYYEEEERQRGNFPDRFSGHQFPNYSSELNVNALLLGDSALYLCASSFASGATNEKLFFGSGTQLSVL.

This clone appeared once. The genes are TRBV30 and TRBJ1-1, with D possibly being TRBD1 (6 bases). Germline V gene data show CDR1 as GTSNPN and CDR2 as SVGIG (reference sequence). The CDR3 is 14 amino acids. The germline V and J ends were trimmed by 0 bases and 4 bases, with 12 bases remaining between them. CDR3 loop: CAWSVIQGGTEAFF. The DNA of the CDR3 is TGTGCCTGGAGTGTAATACAGGGTGGCACTGAAGCTTTCTTT.

V usage is TRBV13 and J usage is TRBJ1-2; tentative D call: TRBD1 (6 bases). The CDR3 totals 16 residues. Trimming removed 5 bases from V and 4 bases from J, with 20 bases in between. CDR1 and CDR2 (germline): PRHDT, FYEKMQ (reference sequence). The CDR3 reads CASSILQGSYVYGYTF. In nucleotides, the CDR3 is TGTGCCAGCAGCATCCTACAGGGATCATATGTCTATGGCTACACCTTC.

The rearrangement links TRBV6-6 to TRBJ1-2, with a tentative D call TRBD1 (6 bases). Germline V CDR1 and CDR2: MNHNY, SVGAGI (reference sequence). V shed 6 bases and J shed 2 bases, with 13 bases lying between them. This CDR3 is built from 14 residues. Written as DNA, the CDR3 is TGTGCCAGCAGGTTAAACAGGGCCAACTATGGCTACACCTTC. Its translation: CASRLNRANYGYTF.

The genes are TRBV18 and TRBJ1-3; tentatively, D is TRBD1 (5 bases). The ends were cut back, 0 bases at V and 6 bases at J, with 24 bases in the middle. The CDR3 consists of 19 residues. Looked up from germline, CDR1 is KGHSH and CDR2 is LQKENI. CDR3 protein: CASSPPTVLGFTSENTIYF. CDR3 nucleotide sequence: TGTGCCAGCTCACCACCGACAGTCCTCGGGTTTACCTCCGAAAACACCATATATTTT.

This clone showed up just a few times. The chain employs TRBV6-4 and TRBJ1-4; a possible D gene is TRBD1 (5 bases). Trimming stripped 5 bases from V and 4 bases from J, with 8 bases between. The CDR3 is 13 amino acids. Germline V CDR1 and CDR2: MRHNA, SNTAGT. CDR3 protein: CASSSDSNEKLFF. The CDR3 DNA is TGTGCCAGCAGTTCCGACAGTAATGAAAAACTGTTTTTT.

The CDR3 protein is CATGQLNTEAFF. CDR3 bases: TGTGCCACCGGACAGCTAAACACTGAAGCTTTCTTT. The chain combines TRBV28 with TRBJ1-1; tentative D call: TRBD1 (6 bases). The CDR3 length is 12 residues. Germline lookup yields CDR1 MDHEN and CDR2 SYDVKM. Trimming took off 10 bases at V and 2 bases at J, with 11 bases between the two ends.

The V gene is TRBV6-4, the J gene TRBJ2-1, with 14 positions matching TRBD2. There are 16 residues in the CDR3. The junction had 3 bases not matched to a gene; V was cut back by 0 bases and J by 8 bases. Germline values: CDR1 MRHNA, CDR2 SNTAGT. The CDR3 region is CASSDSGTSGSDEQFF. CDR3 sequence (DNA): TGTGCCAGCAGTGACTCCGGGACTAGCGGGAGCGATGAGCAGTTCTTC.

The V and J genes are TRBV4-1 and TRBJ2-1; TRBD2 matches 10 bases. Germline loops: CDR1 MGHRA, CDR2 YSYEKL. The CDR3 is made up of 16 amino acids. The V gene end was trimmed by 1 base and the J gene end by 7 bases; junction bases not matched to a gene: 7. The DNA of the CDR3 is TGCGCCAGCAGCCAAGGGCTAGCGGGAGTTATTAATGAGCAGTTCTTC. Its protein product is CASSQGLAGVINEQFF.

This CDR3 is CASSYSSAAPNYGYTF. The CDR3 bases are TGTGCCAGCAGTTACTCCTCCGCGGCCCCAAACTATGGCTACACCTTC. This chain links TRBV6-5 with TRBJ1-2; no clear D. The germline CDR1 and CDR2 sequences are MNHEY and SVGAGI. The CDR3 sequence is 16 residues long. The V and J ends lost 0 bases and 2 bases respectively, with 13 bases between them.

The chain couples TRBV18 to TRBJ2-1, with 9 bases that match TRBD1. The germline V gene encodes CDR1 KGHSH and CDR2 LQKENI. Germline trimming cut 2 bases from V and 5 bases from J; bases unmatched to any gene: 1. This CDR3 spans 14 amino acids. This chain's CDR3 is CASSPNRGHNEQFF. The CDR3 DNA reads TGTGCCAGCTCACCAAACAGGGGGCACAATGAGCAGTTCTTC.

This clone is a singleton in its sample. The chain employs TRBV5-6 and TRBJ2-7, with D possibly TRBD2 on 6 matching bases. This CDR3 has 16 amino acids. Germline lookup yields CDR1 SGHDT and CDR2 YYEEEE. Trimming removed 1 base from V and 3 bases from J, with 17 bases in between. The CDR3 region has the DNA TGTGCCAGCAGCTTGTCGGGTGGATCGGACTACTACGAGCAGTACGTC. Translation gives CASSLSGGSDYYEQYV.

V and J are TRBV19 and TRBJ2-1; maybe TRBD1 (5 bases). Trimming took off 0 bases at V and 8 bases at J, with 11 bases between the two ends. Per the germline V gene, CDR1 is LNHDA and CDR2 is SQIVND (reference sequence). CDR3 length equals 14 residues. The chain's CDR3 is CASSIDIFRDEQFF. As DNA, the CDR3 is TGTGCCAGTAGTATAGATATATTCAGGGATGAGCAGTTCTTC.

The chain uses TRBV29-1 and TRBJ2-1, with 9 positions matching TRBD2. Germline values: CDR1 SQVTM, CDR2 ANQGSEA. This CDR3 comprises 15 residues. Trimming removed 3 bases from V and 8 bases from J; junction bases left unmatched: 11. The CDR3 region is CSVETIAGARDEQFF. Here the CDR3 DNA reads TGCAGCGTTGAGACGATAGCGGGAGCGAGGGATGAGCAGTTCTTC.